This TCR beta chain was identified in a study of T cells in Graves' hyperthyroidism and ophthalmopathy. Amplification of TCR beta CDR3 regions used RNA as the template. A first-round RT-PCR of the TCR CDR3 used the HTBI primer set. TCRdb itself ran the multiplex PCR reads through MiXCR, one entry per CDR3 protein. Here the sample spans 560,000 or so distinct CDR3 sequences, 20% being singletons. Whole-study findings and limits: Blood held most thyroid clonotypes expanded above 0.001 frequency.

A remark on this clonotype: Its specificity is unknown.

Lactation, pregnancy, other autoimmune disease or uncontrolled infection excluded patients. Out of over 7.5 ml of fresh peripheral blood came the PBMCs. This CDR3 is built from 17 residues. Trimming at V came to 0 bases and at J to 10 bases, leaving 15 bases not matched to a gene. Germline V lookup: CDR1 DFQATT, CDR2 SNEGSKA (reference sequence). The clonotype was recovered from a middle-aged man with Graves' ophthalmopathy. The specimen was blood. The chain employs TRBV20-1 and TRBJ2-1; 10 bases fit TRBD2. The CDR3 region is CSARDPEASGRWGEQFF. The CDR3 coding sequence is TGCAGTGCTAGAGATCCTGAGGCTAGCGGGAGATGGGGAGAGCAGTTCTTC.